This record looks at one T cell receptor (beta chain) sequence and its context. This sample was taken from a study of Ad26.COV2.S vaccination and SARS-CoV-2 variants. Study details: Administration of Ad26.COV2.S was intramuscular, either once or twice 56 days apart.

The treatment was: around 19 received Ad26.COV2.S at low or high dose, single or two shots; a few received placebo; per-sample allocation not given. Sampling happened 63 days after the first vaccine or placebo injection. An 18-55-year-old adult in Boston served as donor. Sequencing used immunoSEQ multiplex PCR; TCRdb keeps in-frame clones, though not all of them. This sample has some 460,000 clones, with 89% found just once. The input for sequencing was peripheral blood, taken in a trial of Ad26.COV2.S vaccine versus placebo. The sequence was collected from a person aged 18-60 years who received the Ad26.COV2.S COVID-19 vaccine or a placebo.

The CDR3 protein is CASCPGTGVIHEQYF. As DNA, the CDR3 is TGTGCCAGCTGCCCCGGGACAGGGGTAATCCACGAGCAGTACTTC. The genes are TRBV6-2 or TRBV6-3 and TRBJ2-7; 10 positions agree with TRBD1. Trimming removed 8 bases from V and 5 bases from J; junction bases left unmatched: 12. CDR1 is MNHEY, CDR2 SVGEGT, per germline. The CDR3 contains 15 residues.